This TCR beta chain derives from a study of T-cell reconstitution after alpha-beta-depleted transplantation in children. Broader study findings: Where alpha-beta T cells came from about two months after transplant was reportedly several hundred expanded graft clones. A year post-transplant, T-cell counts and diversity derived mostly from newly produced T cells.

Germline-derived CDR1 and CDR2 are SEHNR and FQNEAQ (reference sequence). This CDR3 region has 16 residues. V gave up 5 bases and J gave up 0 bases, with 14 bases separating them. Unique molecular identifiers were incorporated when the TCRbeta library was constructed. TCRdb re-derived calls from the PCR reads in MiXCR, one entry per CDR3 protein. The sample has approximately 110,000 distinct CDR3 sequences, 10% seen once. This clonotype showed up many times. No antigen is known for it. This clonotype originated in a boy aged 2 to 9 with acute lymphoblastic leukemia, due to receive a stem cell transplant. Material: PBMCs, obtained before TCRalphabeta/CD19-depleted stem cell transplant. The V gene is TRBV7-9, the J gene TRBJ2-1, with D perhaps matching TRBD2 (5 bases). DNA of the CDR3: TGTGCCAGCAGCCCCACCGGGATTAGCTCCTACAATGAGCAGTTCTTC. Protein sequence: CASSPTGISSYNEQFF.